The 7 T cell receptor beta chains listed next were all sequenced from one sample in a study of Ad26.COV2.S vaccination and SARS-CoV-2 variants. Noted treatment: some 20 received Ad26.COV2.S at low or high dose, single or two shots; roughly five received placebo; per-sample allocation not given. Following the first vaccine or placebo injection, samples were taken on day 63. Assay used: immunoSEQ multiplex PCR; TCRdb lists only in-frame clones, some missing. The sample lists around 300,000 clones; 90% were seen once. The sequenced sample was peripheral blood, obtained in a trial of Ad26.COV2.S vaccine versus placebo. The receptors here all came from a person aged 18-60 years who received the Ad26.COV2.S COVID-19 vaccine or a placebo.

The rearrangement uses TRBV29-1 and TRBJ2-1; D assignment may be TRBD1 or TRBD2 (5 bases each). Trimming left V 1 base short and J 4 bases short, with 17 bases between. This CDR3 has 16 residues. The germline V gene has CDR1 SQVTM and CDR2 ANQGSEA. In DNA, the CDR3 is TGCAGCGTTGAAGCCCCCGGGACGCTCCCTTACAATGAGCAGTTCTTC. Translated, it gives CSVEAPGTLPYNEQFF.

The chain combines TRBV28 with TRBJ2-7; weak D call: TRBD2 (6 bases). Germline assignment: CDR1 MDHEN and CDR2 SYDVKM. CDR3 length: 15 amino acids. Between the trimmed V and J ends, which lost 2 bases and 5 bases, there was a span of 16 bases. The CDR3 DNA reads as TGTGCCAGCAGTTTAACCGGGCCCGGGGAGGACGAGCAGTACGTC. Translating it yields CASSLTGPGEDEQYV.

J is TRBJ1-1 and V is TRBV10-1; 7 nucleotides match TRBD1. CDR1 is WNHNN and CDR2 is SYGVQD in the germline V gene (reference sequence). The CDR3 consists of 13 residues. The ends lost 6 bases at V and 4 bases at J; junction bases unmatched: 5. CDR3 region: CASSWDSGTEAFF. CDR3 coding DNA: TGCGCCAGCAGCTGGGACAGCGGCACTGAAGCTTTCTTT.

The chain joins TRBV18 to TRBJ1-1, with 8 bases aligning to TRBD1. Germline V lookup: CDR1 KGHSH, CDR2 LQKENI. The length of the CDR3 is 15 residues. V dropped 3 bases and J dropped 1; count of bases not matched to a gene: 4. CDR3 amino acids: CASSPRTGPNTEAFF. DNA for the CDR3: TGTGCCAGCTCACCTAGGACAGGGCCGAACACTGAAGCTTTCTTT. Using reference TRBV18 and TRBJ1-1 for the parts outside the CDR3, the full variable domain is NAGVMQNPRHLVRRRGQEARLRCSPMKGHSHVYWYRQLPEEGLKFMVYLQKENIIDESGMPKERFSAEFPKEGPSILRIQQVVRGDSAAYFCASSPRTGPNTEAFFGQGTRLTVV.

The chain is built from TRBV11-2 and TRBJ2-7, with TRBD1 matching over 10 bases. The CDR3 has 16 residues. Looked up from germline, CDR1 is SGHAT and CDR2 is FQNNGV. The V and J ends lost 4 bases and 5 bases, in that order; junction bases with no gene match: 11. In DNA form, the CDR3 reads TGTGCCAGCAGCTCCCAAGACCGGGACAGGGGCCACGAGCAGTACGTC. Its protein is CASSSQDRDRGHEQYV.

The CDR3 DNA reads TGTGCCAGCAGCGACCCTCGAGGGAGGGCGCTGGATACGCAGTATTTT. It encodes CASSDPRGRALDTQYF. V is TRBV13 and J is TRBJ2-3; 7 positions agree with TRBD2. The CDR3 runs to 16 residues. V shed 5 bases and J 6 bases; nucleotides not matched to a gene: 14. Germline lookup yields CDR1 PRHDT and CDR2 FYEKMQ (reference sequence).

This rearrangement joins TRBV29-1 to TRBJ2-1; D is unresolved. V was pared by 6 bases and J by 1 base, with 16 bases between. Looked up from germline, CDR1 is SQVTM and CDR2 is ANQGSEA. The length of the CDR3 is 15 residues. CDR3 amino acids: CSVLSSFFSYNEQFF. Written as DNA, the CDR3 is TGCAGCGTACTTTCTAGTTTCTTTTCCTACAATGAGCAGTTCTTC.